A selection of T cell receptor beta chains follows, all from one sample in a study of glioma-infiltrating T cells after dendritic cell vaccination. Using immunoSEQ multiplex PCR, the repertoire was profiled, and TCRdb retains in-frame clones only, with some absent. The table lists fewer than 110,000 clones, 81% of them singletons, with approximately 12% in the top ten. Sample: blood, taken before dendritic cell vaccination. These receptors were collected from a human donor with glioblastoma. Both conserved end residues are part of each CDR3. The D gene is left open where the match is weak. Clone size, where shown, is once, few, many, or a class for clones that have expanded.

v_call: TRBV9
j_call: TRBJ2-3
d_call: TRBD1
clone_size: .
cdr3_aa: CASSQGARTQYF
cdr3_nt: TGTGCCAGCAGCCAGGGGGCACGTACGCAGTATTTT

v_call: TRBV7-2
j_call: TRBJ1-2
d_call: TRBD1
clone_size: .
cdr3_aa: CASSLGRDRGYTF
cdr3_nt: TGTGCCAGCAGCCTAGGGAGGGACAGAGGCTACACCTTC

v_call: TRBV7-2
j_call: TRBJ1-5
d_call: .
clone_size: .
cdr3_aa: CASSLSVGSNQPQHF
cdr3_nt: TGTGCCAGCAGCTTATCCGTGGGCAGCAATCAGCCCCAGCATTTT

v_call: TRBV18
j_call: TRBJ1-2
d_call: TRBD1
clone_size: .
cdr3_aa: CASSPPDRMGGYTF
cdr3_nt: TGTGCCAGCTCACCACCGGACAGGATGGGCGGCTACACCTTC

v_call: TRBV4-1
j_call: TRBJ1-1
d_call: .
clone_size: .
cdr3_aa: CASSQISTGLGEAFF
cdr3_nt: TGCGCCAGCAGCCAAATATCGACAGGTTTGGGGGAAGCTTTCTTT

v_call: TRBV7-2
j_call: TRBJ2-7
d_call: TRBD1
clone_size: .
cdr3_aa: CASSFTGTGIREQYF
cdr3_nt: TGTGCCAGCAGCTTTACCGGGACAGGGATTCGCGAGCAGTACTTC

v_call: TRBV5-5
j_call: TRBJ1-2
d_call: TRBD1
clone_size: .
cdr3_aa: CASSLGTDRGGGYTF
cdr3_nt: TGTGCCAGCAGCTTGGGGACCGACAGGGGAGGAGGCTACACCTTC

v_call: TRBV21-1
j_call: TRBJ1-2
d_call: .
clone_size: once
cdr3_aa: CASSKQGQGVMGYGYTF
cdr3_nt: TGTGCCAGCAGCAAACAGGGACAGGGCGTGATGGGGTATGGCTACACCTTC

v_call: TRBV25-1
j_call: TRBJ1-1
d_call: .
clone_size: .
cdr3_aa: CASRGRFGPEAFF
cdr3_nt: TGTGCCAGCAGGGGGCGCTTTGGGCCTGAAGCTTTCTTT

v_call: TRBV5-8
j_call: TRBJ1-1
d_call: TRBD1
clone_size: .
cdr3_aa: CASSLAIQGDMNTEAFF
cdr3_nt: TGTGCCAGCAGCTTGGCGATACAGGGGGATATGAACACTGAAGCTTTCTTT

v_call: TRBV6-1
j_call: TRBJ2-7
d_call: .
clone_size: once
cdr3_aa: CASSEARDYRYEQYF
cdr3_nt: TGTGCCAGCAGTGAAGCGCGCGACTATCGCTACGAGCAGTACTTC

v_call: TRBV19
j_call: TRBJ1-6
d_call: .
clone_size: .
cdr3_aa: CASSHDRSSYNSPLHF
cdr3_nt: TGTGCCAGTAGTCATGACAGGAGCTCCTATAATTCACCCCTCCACTTT

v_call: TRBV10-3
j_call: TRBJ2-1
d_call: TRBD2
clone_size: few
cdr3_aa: CAISDGTSGGTEQFF
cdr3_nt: TGTGCCATCAGTGACGGGACTAGCGGGGGGACTGAGCAGTTCTTC

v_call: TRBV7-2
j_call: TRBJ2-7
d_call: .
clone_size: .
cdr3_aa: CASSLPDRLREQYF
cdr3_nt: TGTGCCAGCAGCCTCCCAGACAGACTTCGGGAGCAGTACTTC

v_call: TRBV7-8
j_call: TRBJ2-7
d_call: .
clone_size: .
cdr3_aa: CASSFSKSHEQYF
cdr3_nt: TGTGCCAGCAGCTTCAGTAAATCCCACGAGCAGTACTTC

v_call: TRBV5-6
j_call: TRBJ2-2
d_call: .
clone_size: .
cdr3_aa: CASSLSRGNTGELFF
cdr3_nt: TGTGCCAGCAGCTTGTCCAGGGGAAACACCGGGGAGCTGTTTTTT

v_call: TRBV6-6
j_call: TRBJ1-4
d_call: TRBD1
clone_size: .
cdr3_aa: CASSYYRGNKKLFF
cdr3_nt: TGTGCCAGCAGTTACTACAGGGGGAATAAAAAACTGTTTTTT

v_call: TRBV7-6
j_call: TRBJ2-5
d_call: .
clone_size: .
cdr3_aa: CASSERPGETQYF
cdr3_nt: TGTGCCAGCAGCGAACGCCCCGGGGAGACCCAGTACTTC

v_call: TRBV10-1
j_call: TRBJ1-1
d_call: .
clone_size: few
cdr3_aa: CASSTEPTEGAFF
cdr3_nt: TGCGCCAGCAGTACTGAACCGACGGAGGGGGCTTTCTTT

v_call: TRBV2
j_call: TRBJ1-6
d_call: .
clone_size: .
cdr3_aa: CASRKTRSSYNSPLHF
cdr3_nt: TGTGCCAGCAGGAAGACCCGGAGCTCCTATAATTCACCCCTCCACTTT

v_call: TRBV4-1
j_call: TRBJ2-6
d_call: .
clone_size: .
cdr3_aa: CASRSRASGANVLTF
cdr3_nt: TGCGCCAGCCGTTCCAGGGCTTCTGGGGCCAACGTCCTGACTTTC

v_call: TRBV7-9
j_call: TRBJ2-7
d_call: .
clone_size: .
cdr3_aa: CANSSPAVSYEQYF
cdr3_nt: TGTGCCAACAGCTCCCCCGCAGTATCCTACGAGCAGTACTTC

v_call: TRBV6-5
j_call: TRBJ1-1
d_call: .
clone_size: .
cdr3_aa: CASSYARGGNTEAFF
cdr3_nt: TGTGCCAGCAGTTACGCCAGGGGTGGGAACACTGAAGCTTTCTTT

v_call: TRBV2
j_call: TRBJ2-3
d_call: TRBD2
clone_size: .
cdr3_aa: CASSEATSGGASTDTQYF
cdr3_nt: TGTGCCAGCAGTGAAGCGACTAGCGGGGGGGCCAGCACAGATACGCAGTATTTT

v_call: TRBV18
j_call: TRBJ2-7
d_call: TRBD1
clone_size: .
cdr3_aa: CASSPPVWDRGYEQYF
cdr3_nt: TGTGCCAGCTCACCACCCGTTTGGGACAGGGGGTATGAGCAGTACTTC

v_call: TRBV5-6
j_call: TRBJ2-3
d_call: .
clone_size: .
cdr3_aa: CASSLGHTTDTQYF
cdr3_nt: TGTGCCAGCAGCTTGGGACACACCACAGATACGCAGTATTTT

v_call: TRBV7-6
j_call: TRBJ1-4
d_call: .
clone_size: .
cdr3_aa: CASSRGPAGNEKLFF
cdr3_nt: TGTGCCAGCAGCCGTGGACCGGCGGGTAATGAAAAACTGTTTTTT

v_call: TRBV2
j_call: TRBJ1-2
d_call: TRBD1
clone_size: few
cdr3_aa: CASSLIQTGNYGYTF
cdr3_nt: TGTGCCAGCAGCCTAATTCAGACAGGGAACTATGGCTACACCTTC

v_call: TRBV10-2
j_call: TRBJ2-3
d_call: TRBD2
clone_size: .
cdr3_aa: CASRGGGRTDTQYF
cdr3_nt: TGCGCCAGCAGGGGCGGGGGACGCACAGATACGCAGTATTTT

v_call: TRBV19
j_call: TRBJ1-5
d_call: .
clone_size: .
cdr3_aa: CASSIAGDKDQPQHF
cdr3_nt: TGTGCCAGTAGTATAGCTGGGGACAAAGATCAGCCCCAGCATTTT

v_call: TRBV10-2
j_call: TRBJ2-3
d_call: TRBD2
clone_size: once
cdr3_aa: CAINIEASGKGSTDTQYF
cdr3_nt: TGCGCCATAAACATAGAGGCTAGCGGGAAGGGAAGCACAGATACGCAGTATTTT

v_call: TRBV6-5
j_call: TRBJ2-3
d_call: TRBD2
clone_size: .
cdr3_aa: CASTLPPAGGHTQYF
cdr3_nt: TGTGCCAGCACCCTACCCCCTGCGGGGGGGCATACGCAGTATTTT

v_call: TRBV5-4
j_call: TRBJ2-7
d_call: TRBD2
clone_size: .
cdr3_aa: CASSLDLAGGREQYF
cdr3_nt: TGTGCCAGCAGCTTGGATTTAGCGGGGGGCCGCGAGCAGTACTTC

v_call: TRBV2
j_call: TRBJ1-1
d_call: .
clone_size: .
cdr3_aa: CASSETVWATEAFF
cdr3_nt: TGTGCCAGCAGTGAGACAGTTTGGGCCACTGAAGCTTTCTTT

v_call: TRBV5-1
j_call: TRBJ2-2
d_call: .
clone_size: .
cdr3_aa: CASSWGPGENTGELFF
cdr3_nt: TGCGCCAGCAGCTGGGGGCCAGGGGAGAACACCGGGGAGCTGTTTTTT

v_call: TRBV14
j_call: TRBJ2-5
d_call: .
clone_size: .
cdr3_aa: CASSQDSNKETQYF
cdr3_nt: TGTGCCAGCAGCCAAGACAGTAACAAAGAGACCCAGTACTTC

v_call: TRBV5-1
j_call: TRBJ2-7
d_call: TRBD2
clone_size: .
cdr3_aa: CASSLDGGDSYEQYF
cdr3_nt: TGCGCCAGCAGCTTGGATGGGGGGGATTCCTACGAGCAGTACTTC

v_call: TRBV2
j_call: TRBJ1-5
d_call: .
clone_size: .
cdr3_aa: CASNEGSRSNQPQHF
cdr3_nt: TGTGCCAGCAACGAAGGGAGTCGTAGCAATCAGCCCCAGCATTTT

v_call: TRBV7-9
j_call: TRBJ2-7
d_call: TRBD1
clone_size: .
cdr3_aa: CASSYGQGGLGSSYEQYF
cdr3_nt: TGTGCCAGCAGCTATGGACAGGGTGGCTTAGGTAGCTCCTACGAGCAGTACTTC

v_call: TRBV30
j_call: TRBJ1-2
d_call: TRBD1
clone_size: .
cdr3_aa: CAWSNERDRGPSNYGYTF
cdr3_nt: TGTGCCTGGAGCAACGAAAGGGACAGGGGGCCCTCTAACTATGGCTACACCTTC

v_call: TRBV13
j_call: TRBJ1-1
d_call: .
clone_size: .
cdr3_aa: CASSRTSGGNTEAFF
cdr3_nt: TGTGCCAGCAGCCGGACCTCGGGGGGGAACACTGAAGCTTTCTTT

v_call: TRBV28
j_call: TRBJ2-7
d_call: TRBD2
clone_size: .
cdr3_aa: CASSSPPGGGGPMYEQYF
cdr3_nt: TGTGCCAGCAGTTCCCCACCTGGGGGCGGGGGGCCCATGTACGAGCAGTACTTC

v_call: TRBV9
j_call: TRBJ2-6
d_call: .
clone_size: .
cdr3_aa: CASSVVYSGANVLTF
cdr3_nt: TGTGCCAGCAGCGTAGTCTACTCTGGGGCCAACGTCCTGACTTTC

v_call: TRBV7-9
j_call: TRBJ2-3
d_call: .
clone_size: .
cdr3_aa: CASSSRGTFLSDTQYF
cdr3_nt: TGTGCCAGCAGCTCTCGGGGGACTTTTCTCTCAGATACGCAGTATTTT

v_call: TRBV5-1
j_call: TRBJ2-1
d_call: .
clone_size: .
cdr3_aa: CASRVSGGSYNEQFF
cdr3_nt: TGCGCCAGCAGAGTTAGCGGAGGCTCCTACAATGAGCAGTTCTTC

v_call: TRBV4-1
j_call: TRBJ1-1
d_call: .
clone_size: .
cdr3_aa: CASSPIGRGTEAFF
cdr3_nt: TGCGCCAGCAGCCCGATCGGACGGGGAACTGAAGCTTTCTTT

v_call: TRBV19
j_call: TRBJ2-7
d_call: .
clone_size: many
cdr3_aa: CASSINRDGEQYF
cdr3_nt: TGTGCCAGTAGTATAAACAGGGATGGCGAGCAGTACTTC

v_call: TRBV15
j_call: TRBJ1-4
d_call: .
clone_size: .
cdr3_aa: CATSRDRGGDEKLFF
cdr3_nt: TGTGCCACCAGCAGAGACAGGGGAGGGGATGAAAAACTGTTTTTT

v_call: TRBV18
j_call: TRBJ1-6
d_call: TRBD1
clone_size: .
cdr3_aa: CASSPERTGASPLHF
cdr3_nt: TGTGCCAGCTCACCAGAGAGGACAGGGGCATCACCCCTCCACTTT

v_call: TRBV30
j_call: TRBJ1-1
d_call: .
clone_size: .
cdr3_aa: CAWSGPGGLATEAFF
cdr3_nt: TGTGCCTGGAGCGGGCCGGGGGGGCTAGCGACTGAAGCTTTCTTT

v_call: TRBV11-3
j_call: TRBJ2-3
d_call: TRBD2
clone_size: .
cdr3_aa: CASRRGGTDTQYF
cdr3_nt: TGTGCCAGCAGACGGGGGGGCACAGATACGCAGTATTTT

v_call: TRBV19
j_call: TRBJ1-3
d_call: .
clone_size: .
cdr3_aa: CASSIAMGHGNTIYF
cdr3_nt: TGTGCCAGTAGTATAGCTATGGGGCACGGAAACACCATATATTTT

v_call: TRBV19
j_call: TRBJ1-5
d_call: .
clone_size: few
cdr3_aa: CASSIEQSNQPQHF
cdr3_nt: TGTGCCAGTAGTATAGAACAGAGCAATCAGCCCCAGCATTTT

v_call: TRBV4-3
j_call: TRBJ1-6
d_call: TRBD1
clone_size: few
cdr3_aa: CASSHDRGENSPLHF
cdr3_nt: TGCGCCAGCAGCCATGACAGGGGAGAAAATTCACCCCTCCACTTT

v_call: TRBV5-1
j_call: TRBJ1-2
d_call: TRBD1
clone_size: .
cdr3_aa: CASSPTGNYGYTF
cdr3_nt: TGCGCCAGCAGCCCGACAGGGAATTATGGCTACACCTTC